This TCR beta chain was recorded in a study of T cell responses to AZD1222 COVID-19 vaccine. The V gene lost 2 bases and the J gene lost 0 bases, with 13 bases spanning the gap. Per the germline V gene, CDR1 is SGHRS and CDR2 is YFSETQ. The CDR3 runs to 16 residues. General observations from the study: Elevations in Spike-specific TCR breadth and depth followed administration of two AZD1222 doses. White British ancestry dominated among donors, who included more females, and clonal diversity was possibly underestimated. The CD4 TCRs associated with vaccination extended across spike and predominated at 160-218 and 743-854.

Using immunoSEQ multiplex PCR, the repertoire was profiled, and TCRdb retains in-frame clones only, with some absent. The sample shows 150,000 to 200,000 clones, about nine tenths of them seen only once. Regarding this clone: The antigen remains unidentified.

This receptor was obtained from an adult in good health. Sequencing was performed on peripheral blood, taken on day 0 of AZD1222 vaccination. This chain links TRBV5-1 with TRBJ2-3, with D hard to call. The CDR3 region is CASSFSSGLSTDTQYF. CDR3 bases: TGCGCCAGCAGCTTTTCCTCGGGCTTAAGCACAGATACGCAGTATTTT.